This T cell receptor beta chain is from a study of beta chain features in type 1 diabetes. Study observations and caveats: Among patients with Type 1 diabetes, TCRB CDR3s were moderately but significantly shorter in every one of the four CD4+ subsets. It was among patients, rather than healthy donors, that naive, central memory and Treg TCRB repertoires appeared more similar. Any HLA-type effect on TCRB rearrangement remained unresolved here.

V was clipped by 1 base and J by 3 bases, with 16 bases between them. The CDR3 consists of 17 residues. Per germline, CDR1 MGHRA and CDR2 YSYEKL. A CD45RO/CCR7/CD25/CD127/CD95/CD27 panel sorted naive, central memory, regulatory and stem cell-like memory CD4+ cells. Reverse transcribing all isolated RNA meant expressed TCRB transcripts were sequenced. Clones were sequenced by immunoSEQ multiplex PCR, and TCRdb holds only the in-frame ones, with some missing. The data hold nearly 700,000 clones, with about an eighth observed a single time. Comment on this clone: Its antigen remains unidentified.

The sequence derives from a man aged 18 to 35 with type 1 diabetes. The specimen sequenced was naive CD4+ T cells from blood. V gene TRBV4-1 combines with J gene TRBJ1-5, with D unclear. The CDR3 nucleotides are TGCGCCAGCAGCCAAGGTAAGGCCAGAGGGTTCAATCAGCCCCAGCATTTT. This gives the protein CASSQGKARGFNQPQHF.